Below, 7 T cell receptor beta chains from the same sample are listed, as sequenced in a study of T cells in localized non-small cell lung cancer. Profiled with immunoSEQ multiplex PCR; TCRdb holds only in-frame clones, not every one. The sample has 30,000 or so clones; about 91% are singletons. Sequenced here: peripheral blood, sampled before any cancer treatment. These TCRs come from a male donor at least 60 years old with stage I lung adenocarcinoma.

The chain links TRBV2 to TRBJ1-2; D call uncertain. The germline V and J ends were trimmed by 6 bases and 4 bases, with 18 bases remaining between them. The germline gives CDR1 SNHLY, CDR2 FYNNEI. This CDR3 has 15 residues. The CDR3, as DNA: TGTGCCAGCAGAAACTTCGACAAGTCTCCCTATGGCTACACCTTC. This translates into CASRNFDKSPYGYTF. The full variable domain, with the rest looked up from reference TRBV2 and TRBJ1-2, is EPEVTQTPSHQVTQMGQEVILRCVPISNHLYFYWYRQILGQKVEFLVSFYNNEISEKSEIFDDQFSVERPDGSNFTLKIRSTKLEDSAMYFCASRNFDKSPYGYTFGSGTRLTVV.

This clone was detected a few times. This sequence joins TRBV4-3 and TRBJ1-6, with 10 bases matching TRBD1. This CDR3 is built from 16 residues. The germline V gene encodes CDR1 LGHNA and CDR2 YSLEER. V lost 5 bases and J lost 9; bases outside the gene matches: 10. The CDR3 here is CASSWAWGTGASPLHF. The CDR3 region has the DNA TGCGCCAGCAGCTGGGCATGGGGGACAGGGGCTTCACCCCTCCACTTT.

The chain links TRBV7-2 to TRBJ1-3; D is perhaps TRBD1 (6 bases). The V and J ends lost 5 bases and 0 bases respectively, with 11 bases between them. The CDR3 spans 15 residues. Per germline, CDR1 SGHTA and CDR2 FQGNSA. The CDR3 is CASSRTGSSGNTIYF. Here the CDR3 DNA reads TGTGCCAGCAGCCGAACAGGGAGCTCTGGAAACACCATATATTTT.

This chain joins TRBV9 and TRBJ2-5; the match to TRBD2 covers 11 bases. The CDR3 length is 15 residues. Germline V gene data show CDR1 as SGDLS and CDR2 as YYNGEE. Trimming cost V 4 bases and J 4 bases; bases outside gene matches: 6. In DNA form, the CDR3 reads TGTGCCAGCAGCCCACCGGGACTAGCGGTAGAGACCCAGTACTTC. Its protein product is CASSPPGLAVETQYF.

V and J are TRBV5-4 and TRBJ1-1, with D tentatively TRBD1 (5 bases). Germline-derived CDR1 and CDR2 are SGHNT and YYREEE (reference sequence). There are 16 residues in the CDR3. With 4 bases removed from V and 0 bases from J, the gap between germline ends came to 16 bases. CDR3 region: CASSRGIDGMNTEAFF. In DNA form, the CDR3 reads TGTGCCAGCAGCCGGGGGATTGATGGAATGAACACTGAAGCTTTCTTT.

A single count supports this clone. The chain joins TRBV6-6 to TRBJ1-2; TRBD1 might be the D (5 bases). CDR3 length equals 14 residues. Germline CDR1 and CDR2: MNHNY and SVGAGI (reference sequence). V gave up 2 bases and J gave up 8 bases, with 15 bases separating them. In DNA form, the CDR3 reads TGTGCCAGCAGTTACGGGCAGGGAAGAAGGGGCTACACCTTC. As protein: CASSYGQGRRGYTF.

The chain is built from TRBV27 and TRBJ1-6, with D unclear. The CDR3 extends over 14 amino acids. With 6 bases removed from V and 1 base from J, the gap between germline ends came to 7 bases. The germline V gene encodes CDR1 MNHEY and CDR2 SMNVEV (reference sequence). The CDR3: CASRRGSYNSPLHF. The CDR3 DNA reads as TGTGCCAGCAGGCGGGGATCCTATAATTCACCCCTCCACTTT.